This record concerns one TCR beta chain sequence. As yet, its antigen is unknown. Read sequence stops 3 residues before the CDR3 end, and the germline J gene provides the missing end. This sample is part of a study of T cell clonality in common variable immunodeficiency. The V gene lost 6 bases and the J gene lost 4 bases, with 19 bases spanning the gap. The germline V gene encodes CDR1 SGHVS and CDR2 FNYEAQ. The CDR3 is 15 amino acids. TCRdb keeps only in-frame clones here, not all; method: immunoSEQ multiplex PCR. The sample yields roughly 34,000 clones, without any singletons. Study results and limitations: Fewer deletions and N-nucleotide insertions were reportedly seen in common variable immunodeficiency TCR beta sequences. Compared with controls, CVID subjects had fewer shared TCRbeta clones.

The sequenced material came from peripheral blood mononuclear cells. The rearrangement uses TRBV7-6 and TRBJ2-7; tentatively, D is TRBD2 (6 bases). This sequence was found in a human donor with common variable immunodeficiency. The CDR3 loop reads CASSLRSGTEYEQYF. CDR3 bases read: TGTGCCAGCAGTCTTAGGTCCGGGACTGAGTACGAG.